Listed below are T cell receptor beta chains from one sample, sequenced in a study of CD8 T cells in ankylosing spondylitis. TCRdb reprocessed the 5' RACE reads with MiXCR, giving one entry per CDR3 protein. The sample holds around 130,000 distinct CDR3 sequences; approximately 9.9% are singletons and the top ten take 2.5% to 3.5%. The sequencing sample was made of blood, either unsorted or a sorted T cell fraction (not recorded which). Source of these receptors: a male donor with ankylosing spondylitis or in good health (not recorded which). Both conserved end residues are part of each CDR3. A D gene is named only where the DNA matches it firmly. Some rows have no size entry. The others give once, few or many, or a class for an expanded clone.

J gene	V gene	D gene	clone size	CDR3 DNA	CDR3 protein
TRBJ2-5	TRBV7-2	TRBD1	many	TGTGCCAGCAGCCTCACCAGGGGGAAAGAGACCCAGTACTTC	CASSLTRGKETQYF
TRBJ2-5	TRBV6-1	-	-	TGTGCCAGCACACGGGACCTTCAAGAGACCCAGTACTTC	CASTRDLQETQYF
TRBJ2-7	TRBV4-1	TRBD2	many	TGCGCCAGCAGCCAAGCCCCTTTCCCGGGGTCTAGCGGGAGACTAGTCCCCTACGAGCAGTACTTC	CASSQAPFPGSSGRLVPYEQYF
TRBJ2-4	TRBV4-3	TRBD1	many	TGCGCCAGCAGCCAAGAAGGGATGACAGGGCAAATTCAGTACTTC	CASSQEGMTGQIQYF
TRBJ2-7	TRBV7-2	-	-	TGTGCCAGCAGCTTAGCTCACAGTACCTACGAGCAGTACTTC	CASSLAHSTYEQYF
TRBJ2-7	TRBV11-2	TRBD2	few	TGTGCCAGCAGCTTAAGTCTCGTCGGGCGGACTAGCGGTTACGAGCAGTACTTC	CASSLSLVGRTSGYEQYF
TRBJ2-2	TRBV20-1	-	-	TGCAGTGCTAGAGATCGAATCGGGCTAGCGCGAGGCGGGGAGCTGTTTTTT	CSARDRIGLARGGELFF
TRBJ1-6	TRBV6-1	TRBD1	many	TGTGCCAGCAGTCAAACCGGGACAGGTGATTCACCCCTCCACTTT	CASSQTGTGDSPLHF
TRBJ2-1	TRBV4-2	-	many	TGTGCCAGCAGCCAAGCCGCCGTGGGGGCCGGGAGTGAGCAGTTCTTC	CASSQAAVGAGSEQFF
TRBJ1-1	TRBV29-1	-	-	TGCAGCGTTGGACCGCAGATGGCGACGGAGAACACTGAAGCTTTCTTT	CSVGPQMATENTEAFF
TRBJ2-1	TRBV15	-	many	TGTGCCACCAGCAGAGATGTTACATCGAGACCAATGTCGACTAGCTCCTACAATGAGCAGTTCTTC	CATSRDVTSRPMSTSSYNEQFF
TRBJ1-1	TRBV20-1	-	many	TGCAGTGCTAGAGATCGCAGGGCCCATCTTAACCCTAACACTGAAGCTTTCTTT	CSARDRRAHLNPNTEAFF
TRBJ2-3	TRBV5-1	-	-	TGCGCCAGCAGCTTACTGACAGGAACCACAGATACGCAGTATTTT	CASSLLTGTTDTQYF
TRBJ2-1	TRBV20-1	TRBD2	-	TGCAGTTTCCGAGGCTATGCGGGAGGCCGTTTAAATGAGCAGTTCTTC	CSFRGYAGGRLNEQFF
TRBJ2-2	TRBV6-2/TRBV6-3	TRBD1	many	TGTGCCAGCAGTTTTAGGACAGGGGCGAACACCGGGGAGCTGTTTTTT	CASSFRTGANTGELFF
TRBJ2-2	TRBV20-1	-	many	TGCAGTGCCCCGAGGGCCCCCTCCGGGGAGCTGTTTTTT	CSAPRAPSGELFF
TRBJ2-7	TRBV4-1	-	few	TGCGCCAGCAGCCAAATCGTGGGACTGCCTTCCTACGAGCAGTACTTC	CASSQIVGLPSYEQYF
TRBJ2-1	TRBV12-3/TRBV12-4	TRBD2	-	TGTGCCAGCAGTTCCCCTGGGACTAGCGGGTTAAATGAGCAGTTCTTC	CASSSPGTSGLNEQFF
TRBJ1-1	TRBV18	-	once	TGTGCCAGCTCACTAGCGTTTAGGGGGTTTGGCACTGAAGCTTTCTTT	CASSLAFRGFGTEAFF
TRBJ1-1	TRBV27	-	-	TGTGCCAGCAGTTTATCGGGGGGGCTGAACACTGAAGCTTTCTTT	CASSLSGGLNTEAFF
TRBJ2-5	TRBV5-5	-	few	TGTGCCAGCAGCTTGGTGGAGACCCAAGAGACCCAGTACTTC	CASSLVETQETQYF
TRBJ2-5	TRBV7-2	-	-	TGTGCCAGCAGCTTAATGCCAGGACAGCAAGAGACCCAGTACTTC	CASSLMPGQQETQYF
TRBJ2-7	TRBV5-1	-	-	TGCGCCAGCAGCTTGGCCGGGGGCGGGAGCTCCTACGAGCAGTACTTC	CASSLAGGGSSYEQYF
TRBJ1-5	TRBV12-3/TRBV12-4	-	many	TGTGCCAGCAGAGGGGGGGGGATCGGTCAGCCCCAGCATTTT	CASRGGGIGQPQHF
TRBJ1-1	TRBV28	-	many	TGTGCCAGCAGTTTATTTGTCAGGAGCGCTGAAGCTTTCTTT	CASSLFVRSAEAFF
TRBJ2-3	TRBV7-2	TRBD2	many	TGTGCCAGCAGCTTCCGACTAGCGGGAGGCACAGATACGCAGTATTTT	CASSFRLAGGTDTQYF
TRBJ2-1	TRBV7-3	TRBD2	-	TGTGCCAGCAGCCGAACTAGCGGGAATCACAATGAGCAGTTCTTC	CASSRTSGNHNEQFF
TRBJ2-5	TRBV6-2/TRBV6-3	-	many	TGTGCCAGCAGTTCCCAGGGGATCCAAGAGACCCAGTACTTC	CASSSQGIQETQYF
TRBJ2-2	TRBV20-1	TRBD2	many	TGCAGTGCTACCCGACTAGCTACGGACACCGGGGAGCTGTTTTTT	CSATRLATDTGELFF
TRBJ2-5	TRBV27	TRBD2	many	TGTGCCAGCAGCCGAGTCCAAACACTAGCGGGGGCCCAAAGAGAGACCCAGTACTTC	CASSRVQTLAGAQRETQYF
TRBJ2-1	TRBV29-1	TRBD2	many	TGCAGCGTGGTAACTAGCGCGAGCTCCTACAATGAGCAGTTCTTC	CSVVTSASSYNEQFF
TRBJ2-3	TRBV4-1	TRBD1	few	TGCGCCAGCAGCCAAGACGGACAGGCGAGCACAGATACGCAGTATTTT	CASSQDGQASTDTQYF
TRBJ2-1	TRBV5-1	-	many	TGCGCCAGCAGCTACGTTTCCAATGAGCAGTTCTTC	CASSYVSNEQFF
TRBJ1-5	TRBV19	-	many	TGTGCCAGTAGTATTTCGAGGGCCTATCAGCCCCAGCATTTT	CASSISRAYQPQHF
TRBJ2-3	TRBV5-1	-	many	TGCGCCAGCAGCTTGGAACAGCTTCCAGATACGCAGTATTTT	CASSLEQLPDTQYF
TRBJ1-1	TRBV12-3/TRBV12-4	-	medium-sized	TGTGCCAGCAGTTATCAGGGAGGTACTGAAGCTTTCTTT	CASSYQGGTEAFF
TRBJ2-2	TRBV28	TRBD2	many	TGTGCCAGCAGTTTAGCGGGGGCGAACACCGGGGAGCTGTTTTTT	CASSLAGANTGELFF
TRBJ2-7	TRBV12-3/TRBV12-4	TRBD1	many	TGTGCCAGCAGTTTTCGAGGCGACAGGGTCTTTCGGATCGAGCAGTACTTC	CASSFRGDRVFRIEQYF
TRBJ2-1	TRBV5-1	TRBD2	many	TGCGCCAGCAGCCTCTCCGTTCTAGCGGGAATCGGCAATGAGCAGTTCTTC	CASSLSVLAGIGNEQFF
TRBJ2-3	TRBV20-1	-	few	TGCTGTGCTAGAGCAGAAGAGGGACTGAGCACAGATACGCAGTATTTT	CCARAEEGLSTDTQYF
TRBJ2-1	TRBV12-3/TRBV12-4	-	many	TGTGCCAGCAGTTTATTCCAAAATGAGCAGTTCTTC	CASSLFQNEQFF
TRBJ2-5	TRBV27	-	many	TGTGCCAGCAGTTTTATACCCCTTGGCCAAGAGACCCAGTACTTC	CASSFIPLGQETQYF
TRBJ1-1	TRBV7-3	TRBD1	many	TGTGCCAGCAGCATCGGGACAGGGGGCTTTAGGGACACTGAAGCTTTCTTT	CASSIGTGGFRDTEAFF
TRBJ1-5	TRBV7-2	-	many	TGTGCCAGCAGCTTAGGCCTGACGGTGAGCAATCAGCCCCAGCATTTT	CASSLGLTVSNQPQHF
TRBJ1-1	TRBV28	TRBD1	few	TGTGCCAGCAGTTTATTGGGGACAGGGATATGGAACACTGAAGCTTTCTTT	CASSLLGTGIWNTEAFF
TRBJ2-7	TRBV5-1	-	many	TGCGCCAGCAGCCTACAGGGCACCTACGAGCAGTACTTC	CASSLQGTYEQYF
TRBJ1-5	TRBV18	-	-	TGTGCCAGCTCACCCGGACAGTCCGACAATCAGCCCCAGCATTTT	CASSPGQSDNQPQHF
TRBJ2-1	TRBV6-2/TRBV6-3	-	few	TGTGCCAGCAGTTACTCTCAGAGGACTAAAGCCTACAATGAGCAGTTCTTC	CASSYSQRTKAYNEQFF
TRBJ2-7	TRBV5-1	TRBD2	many	TGCGCCAGCAGCTGGGGGACTACCTACGAGCAGTACTTC	CASSWGTTYEQYF
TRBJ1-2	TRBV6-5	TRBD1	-	TGTGCCAGTTCGGGACAGTATGGCTACACCTTC	CASSGQYGYTF
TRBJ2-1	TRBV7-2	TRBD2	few	TGTGCCAGCTTAGGGGCTAGCGGGAGGGCGGGTGAGCAGTTCTTC	CASLGASGRAGEQFF
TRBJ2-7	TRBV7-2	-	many	TGTGCCAGCAGCTTAGCTGAGGGGTCCTACGAGCAGTACTTC	CASSLAEGSYEQYF
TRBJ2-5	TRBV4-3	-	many	TGCGCCAGCAGCCAAGACCAGGGCTCTAAAGAGACCCAGTACTTC	CASSQDQGSKETQYF
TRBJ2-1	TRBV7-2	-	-	TGTGCCAGCAGCTTACTGGCTCTACAAAATGAGCAGTTCTTC	CASSLLALQNEQFF
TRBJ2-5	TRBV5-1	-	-	TGCGCCAGCAGCTTGGTAGGGCTCGAGACCCAGTACTTC	CASSLVGLETQYF